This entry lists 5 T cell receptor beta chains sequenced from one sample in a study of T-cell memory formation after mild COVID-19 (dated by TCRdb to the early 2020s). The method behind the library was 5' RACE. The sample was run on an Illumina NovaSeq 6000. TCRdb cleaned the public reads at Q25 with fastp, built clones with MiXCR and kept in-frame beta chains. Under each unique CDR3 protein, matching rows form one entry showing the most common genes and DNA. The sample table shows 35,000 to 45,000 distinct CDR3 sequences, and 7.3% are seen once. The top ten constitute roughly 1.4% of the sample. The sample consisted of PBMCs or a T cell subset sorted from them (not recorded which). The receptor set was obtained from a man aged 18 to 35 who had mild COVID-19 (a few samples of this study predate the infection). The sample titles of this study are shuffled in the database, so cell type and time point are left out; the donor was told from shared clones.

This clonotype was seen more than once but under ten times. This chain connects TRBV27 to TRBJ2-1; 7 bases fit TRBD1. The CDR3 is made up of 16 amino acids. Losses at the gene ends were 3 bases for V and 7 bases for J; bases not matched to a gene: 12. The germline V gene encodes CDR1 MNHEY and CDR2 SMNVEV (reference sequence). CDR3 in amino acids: CASSFLATGYRNEQFF. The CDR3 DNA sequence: TGTGCCAGCAGTTTCTTGGCGACAGGGTATAGGAATGAGCAGTTCTTC.

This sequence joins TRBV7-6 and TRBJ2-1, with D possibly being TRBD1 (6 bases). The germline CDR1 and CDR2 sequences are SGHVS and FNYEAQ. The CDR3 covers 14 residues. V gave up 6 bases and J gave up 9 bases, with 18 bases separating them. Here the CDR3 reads CASSKTQGFGEQFF. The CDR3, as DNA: TGTGCCAGCAGTAAAACCCAGGGGTTTGGTGAGCAGTTCTTC.

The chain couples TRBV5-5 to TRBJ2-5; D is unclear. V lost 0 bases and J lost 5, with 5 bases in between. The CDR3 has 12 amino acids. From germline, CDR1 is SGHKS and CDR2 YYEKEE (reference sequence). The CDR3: CASSLDWETQYF. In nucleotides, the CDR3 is TGTGCCAGCAGCTTGGATTGGGAGACCCAGTACTTC.

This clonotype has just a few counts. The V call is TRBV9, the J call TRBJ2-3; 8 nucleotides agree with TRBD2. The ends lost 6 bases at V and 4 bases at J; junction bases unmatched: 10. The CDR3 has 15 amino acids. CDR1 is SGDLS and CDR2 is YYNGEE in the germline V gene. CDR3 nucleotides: TGTGCCAGCAAACAGGGACTAGGTTCCCCAGATACGCAGTATTTT. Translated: CASKQGLGSPDTQYF.

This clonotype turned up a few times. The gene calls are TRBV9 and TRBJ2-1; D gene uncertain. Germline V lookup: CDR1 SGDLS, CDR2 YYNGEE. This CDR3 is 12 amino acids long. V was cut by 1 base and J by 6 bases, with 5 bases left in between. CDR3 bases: TGTGCCAGCAGCGTATCGGGCAATGAGCAGTTCTTC. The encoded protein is CASSVSGNEQFF.